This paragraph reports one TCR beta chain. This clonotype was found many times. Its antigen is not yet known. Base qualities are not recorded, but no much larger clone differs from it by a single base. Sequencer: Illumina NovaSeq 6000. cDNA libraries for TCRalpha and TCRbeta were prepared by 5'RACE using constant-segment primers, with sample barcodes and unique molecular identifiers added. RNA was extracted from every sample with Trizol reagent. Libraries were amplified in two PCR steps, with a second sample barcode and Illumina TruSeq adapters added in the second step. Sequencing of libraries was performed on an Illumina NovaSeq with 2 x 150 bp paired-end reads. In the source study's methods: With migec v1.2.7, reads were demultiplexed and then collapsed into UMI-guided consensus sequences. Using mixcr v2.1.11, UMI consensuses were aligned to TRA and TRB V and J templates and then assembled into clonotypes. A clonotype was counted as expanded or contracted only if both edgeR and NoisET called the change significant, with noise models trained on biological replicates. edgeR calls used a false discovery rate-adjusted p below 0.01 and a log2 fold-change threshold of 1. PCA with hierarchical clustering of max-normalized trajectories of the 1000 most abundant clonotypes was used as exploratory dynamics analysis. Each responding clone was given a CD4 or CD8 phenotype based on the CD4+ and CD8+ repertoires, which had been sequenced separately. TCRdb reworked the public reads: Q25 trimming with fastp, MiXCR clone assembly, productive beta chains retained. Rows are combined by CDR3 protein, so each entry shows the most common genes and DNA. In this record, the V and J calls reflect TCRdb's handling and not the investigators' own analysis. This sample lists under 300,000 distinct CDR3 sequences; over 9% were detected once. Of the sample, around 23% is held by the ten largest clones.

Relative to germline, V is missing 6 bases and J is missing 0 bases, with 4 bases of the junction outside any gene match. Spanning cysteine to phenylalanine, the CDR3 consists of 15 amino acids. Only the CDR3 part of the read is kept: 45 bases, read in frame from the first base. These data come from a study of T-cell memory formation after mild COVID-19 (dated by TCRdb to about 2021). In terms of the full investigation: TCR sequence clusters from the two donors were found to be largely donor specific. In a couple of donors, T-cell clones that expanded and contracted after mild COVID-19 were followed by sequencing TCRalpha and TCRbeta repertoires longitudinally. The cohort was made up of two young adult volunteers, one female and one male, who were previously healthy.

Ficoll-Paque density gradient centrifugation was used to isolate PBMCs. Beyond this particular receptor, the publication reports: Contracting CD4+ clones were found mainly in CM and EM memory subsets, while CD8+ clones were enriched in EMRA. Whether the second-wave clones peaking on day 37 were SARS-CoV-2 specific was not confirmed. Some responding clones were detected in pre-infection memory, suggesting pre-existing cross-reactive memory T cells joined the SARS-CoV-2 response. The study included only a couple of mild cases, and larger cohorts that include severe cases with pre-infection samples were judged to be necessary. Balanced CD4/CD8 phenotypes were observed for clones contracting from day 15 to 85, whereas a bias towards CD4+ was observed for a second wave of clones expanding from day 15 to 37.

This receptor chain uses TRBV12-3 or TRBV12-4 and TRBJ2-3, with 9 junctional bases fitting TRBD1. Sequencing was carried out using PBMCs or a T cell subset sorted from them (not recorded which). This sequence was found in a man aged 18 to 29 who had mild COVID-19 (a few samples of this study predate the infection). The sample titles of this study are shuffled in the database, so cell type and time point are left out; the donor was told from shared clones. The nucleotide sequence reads TGTGCCAGCAGCGACAGGGGGATTAGCACAGATACGCAGTATTTT. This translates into CASSDRGISTDTQYF.